These T cell receptor beta chains were read from a single sample in a study of T cells in Graves' hyperthyroidism and ophthalmopathy. TCRdb analysed the multiplex PCR reads with MiXCR anew, one entry per CDR3 protein. This table holds hundreds of thousands of distinct CDR3 sequences, under 60% found once. The sample was peripheral blood or thyroid tissue (not recorded which). These receptors all stem from a woman in her late teens or twenties with Graves' hyperthyroidism. Both conserved end residues are part of each CDR3. The order of the fields is CDR3 length, V gene, CDR3 protein.

length: 15
V: TRBV19
CDR3: CASSSPFKAGYGYTF

length: 13
V: TRBV2
CDR3: CASSKPGAGGYTF

length: 13
V: TRBV2
CDR3: CASSGTGNRPQHF

length: 15
V: TRBV6-4
CDR3: CASALPGPGTTEAFF

length: 16
V: TRBV11-3
CDR3: CASSIPGTGLAGELFF

length: 16
V: TRBV7-9
CDR3: CASSPSWTVSTDTQYF

length: 11
V: TRBV20-1
CDR3: CSASWGDTQYF

length: 14
V: TRBV7-7
CDR3: CASSRNVPGDERYF

length: 13
V: TRBV10-3
CDR3: CAISQDRGTPLHF

length: 11
V: TRBV29-1
CDR3: CSVARGPGYTF

length: 14
V: TRBV2
CDR3: CASSTTGNYQPQHF

length: 16
V: TRBV9
CDR3: CASSPRQGKENTEAFF

length: 15
V: TRBV10-3
CDR3: CAIRRLAGGTDTQYF

length: 13
V: TRBV5-1
CDR3: CASSQTGPYGYTF

length: 13
V: TRBV11-3
CDR3: CASSGTSTDTQYF

length: 15
V: TRBV29-1
CDR3: CSVEVFSFSGYEQYF

length: 13
V: TRBV7-2
CDR3: CASSWPSVGELFF

length: 11
V: TRBV20-1
CDR3: CSAKIKDEQYF

length: 16
V: TRBV2
CDR3: CASSELWGGGANVLTF

length: 14
V: TRBV20-1
CDR3: CSARVVESNTGAFF

length: 14
V: TRBV19
CDR3: CASMDRRRNTEAFF

length: 14
V: TRBV20-1
CDR3: CSARDPGGDQPQHF

length: 14
V: TRBV24-1
CDR3: CATFAGRDTGELFF

length: 13
V: TRBV20-1
CDR3: CSARRDGNQPQHF